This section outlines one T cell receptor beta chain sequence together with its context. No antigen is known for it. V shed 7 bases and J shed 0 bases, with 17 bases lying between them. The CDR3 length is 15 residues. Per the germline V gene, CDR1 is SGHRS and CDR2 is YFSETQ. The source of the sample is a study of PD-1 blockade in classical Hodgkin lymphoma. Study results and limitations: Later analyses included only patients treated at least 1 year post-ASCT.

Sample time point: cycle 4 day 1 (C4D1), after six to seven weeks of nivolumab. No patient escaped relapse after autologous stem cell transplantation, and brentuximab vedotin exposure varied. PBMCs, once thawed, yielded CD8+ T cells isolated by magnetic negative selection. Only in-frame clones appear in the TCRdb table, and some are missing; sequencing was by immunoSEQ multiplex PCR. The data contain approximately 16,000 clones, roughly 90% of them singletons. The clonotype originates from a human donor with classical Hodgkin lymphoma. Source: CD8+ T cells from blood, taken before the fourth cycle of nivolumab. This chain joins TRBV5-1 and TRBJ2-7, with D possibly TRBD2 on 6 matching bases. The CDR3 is CASGPGLASSYEQYF. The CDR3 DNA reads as TGCGCCAGCGGCCCGGGACTGGCCAGCTCCTACGAGCAGTACTTC.